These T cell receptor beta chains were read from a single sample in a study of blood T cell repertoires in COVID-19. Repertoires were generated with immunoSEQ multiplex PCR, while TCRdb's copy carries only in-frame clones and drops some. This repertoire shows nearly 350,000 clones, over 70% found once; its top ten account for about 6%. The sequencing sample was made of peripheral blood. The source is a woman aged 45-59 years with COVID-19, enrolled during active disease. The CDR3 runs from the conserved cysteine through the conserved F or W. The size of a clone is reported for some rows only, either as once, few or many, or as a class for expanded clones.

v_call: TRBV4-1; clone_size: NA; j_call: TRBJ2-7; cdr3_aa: CASSQDQFGTDYEQYF
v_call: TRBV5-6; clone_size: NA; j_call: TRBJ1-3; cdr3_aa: CASRGQESSGNTIYF
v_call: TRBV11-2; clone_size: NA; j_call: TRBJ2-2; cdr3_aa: CASSLGLALSTGELFF
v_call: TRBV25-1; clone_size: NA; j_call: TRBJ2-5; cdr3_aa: CASSESVKYQETQYF
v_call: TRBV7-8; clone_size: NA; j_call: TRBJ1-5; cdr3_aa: CTSSLRDSVQPQHF
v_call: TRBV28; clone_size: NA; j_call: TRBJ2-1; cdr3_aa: CASSGPTGVSYNEQFF
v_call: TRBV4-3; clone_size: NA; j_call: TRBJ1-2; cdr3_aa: CASSQEVGQRYGYTF
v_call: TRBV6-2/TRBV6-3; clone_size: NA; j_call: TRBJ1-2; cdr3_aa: CASSSIGNGYTF
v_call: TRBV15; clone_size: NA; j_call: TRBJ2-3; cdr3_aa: CATGESGRALAGTLTDTQYF
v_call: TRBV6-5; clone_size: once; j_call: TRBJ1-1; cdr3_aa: CASSPQGGDTEAFF
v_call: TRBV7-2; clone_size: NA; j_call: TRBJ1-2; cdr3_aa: CASSGTGNSYGYTF
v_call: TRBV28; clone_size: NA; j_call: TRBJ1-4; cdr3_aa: CASSNYGSTNEKLFF
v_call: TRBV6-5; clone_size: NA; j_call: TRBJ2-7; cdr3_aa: CASSYKRGSSYEQYF
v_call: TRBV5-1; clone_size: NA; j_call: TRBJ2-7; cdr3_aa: CASSLTSGRALGSYQQYF
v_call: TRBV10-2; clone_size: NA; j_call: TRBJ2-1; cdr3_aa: CASIRPGQFYYNEQFF
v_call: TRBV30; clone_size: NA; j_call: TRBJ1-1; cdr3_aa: CAWSGARDRGTEAFF
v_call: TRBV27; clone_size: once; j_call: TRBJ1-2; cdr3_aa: CASSPRTGGYYGYTF
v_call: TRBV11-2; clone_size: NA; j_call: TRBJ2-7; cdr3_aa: CASSLGPRGSYEQYF
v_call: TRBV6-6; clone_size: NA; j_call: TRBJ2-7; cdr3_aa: CASSYSKGLSSEQYF
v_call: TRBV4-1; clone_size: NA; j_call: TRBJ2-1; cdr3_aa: CASSPRGLAGNSAVNNEQFF
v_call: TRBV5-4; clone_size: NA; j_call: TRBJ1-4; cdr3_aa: CASSLVGGTGNEKLFF
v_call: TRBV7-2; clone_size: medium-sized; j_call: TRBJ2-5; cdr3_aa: CASSLARGSGTQETQYF
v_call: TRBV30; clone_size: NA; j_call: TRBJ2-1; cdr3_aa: CAWAAGTDYNEQFF
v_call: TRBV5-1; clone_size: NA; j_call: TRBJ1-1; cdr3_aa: CASSLSQGTTEAFF
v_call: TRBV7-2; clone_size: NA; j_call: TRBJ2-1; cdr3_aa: CASSPLLRNEQFF
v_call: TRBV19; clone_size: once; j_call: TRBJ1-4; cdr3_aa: CASSIIGGGEKLFF
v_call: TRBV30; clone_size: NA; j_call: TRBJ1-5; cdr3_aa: CAWATQGAGQPQHF
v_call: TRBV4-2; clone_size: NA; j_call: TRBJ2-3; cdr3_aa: CASSNPQGADTQYF
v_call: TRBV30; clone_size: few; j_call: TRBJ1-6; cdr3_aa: CAWSGQGVTPLHF
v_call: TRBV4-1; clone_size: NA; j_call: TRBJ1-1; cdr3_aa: CASSQVPGGAMNTEAFF
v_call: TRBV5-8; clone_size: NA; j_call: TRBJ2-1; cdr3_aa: CASSFFGQYGLVYNEQFF
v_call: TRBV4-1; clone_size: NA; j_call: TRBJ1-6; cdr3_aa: CASSRTGTLGNSPLHF
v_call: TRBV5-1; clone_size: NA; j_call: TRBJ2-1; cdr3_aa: CASSLLRGNEQFF
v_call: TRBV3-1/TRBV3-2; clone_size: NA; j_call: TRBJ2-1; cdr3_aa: CASSRSAGPGFF
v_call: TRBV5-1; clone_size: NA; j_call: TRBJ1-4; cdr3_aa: CASSLFQGNEKLFF
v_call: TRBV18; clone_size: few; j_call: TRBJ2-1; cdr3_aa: CASSPGLVDEQFF
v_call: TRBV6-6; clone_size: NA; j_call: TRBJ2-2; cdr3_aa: CASKYDRTNTGELFF
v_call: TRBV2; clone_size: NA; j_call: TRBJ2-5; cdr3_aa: CASRFGGETQYF
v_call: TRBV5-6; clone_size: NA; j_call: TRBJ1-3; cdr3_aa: CASSLGQGIRNTIYF
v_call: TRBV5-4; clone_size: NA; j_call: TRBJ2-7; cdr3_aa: CASSVSGRAGYEQYF
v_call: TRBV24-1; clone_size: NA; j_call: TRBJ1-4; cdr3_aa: CATSEATGVVATNEKLFF
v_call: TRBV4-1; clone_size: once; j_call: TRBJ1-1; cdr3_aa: CASSTSTGRLVTEAFF
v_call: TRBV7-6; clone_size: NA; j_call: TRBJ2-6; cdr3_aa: CASTLIPSSGANVLTF
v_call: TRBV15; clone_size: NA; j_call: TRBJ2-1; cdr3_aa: CATSRTRQSSYNEQFF
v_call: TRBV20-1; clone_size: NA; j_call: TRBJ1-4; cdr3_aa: CSANDPGQGYEKLFF